The rows below give T cell receptor beta chains drawn from one sample of a study of memory CD4+ T cells and cytomegalovirus serostatus. Profiling relied on immunoSEQ multiplex PCR, and the TCRdb table lists in-frame clones only, not all of them. The data show 40,000 to 55,000 clones, around 76% seen once. Sequencing was carried out using memory CD4+ T cells from blood. The receptors shown here come from an adult in good health and CMV-seropositive. The CDR3 runs from the conserved cysteine through the conserved F or W. Each record gives: D gene, J gene, clone size, V gene, CDR3 protein, CDR3 DNA. A D gene is named only where the DNA matches it firmly. Where a row states a size, it is once, few, many or the class of an expanded clone; other rows omit it.

>-|TRBJ2-3|-|TRBV5-4
CASRPDYSGLDTQYF
TGTGCCAGCAGGCCCGACTACTCGGGGTTAGATACGCAGTATTTT
>TRBD1|TRBJ1-1|-|TRBV15
CAAGQGASNTEAFF
TGTGCCGCGGGACAGGGGGCAAGTAACACTGAAGCTTTCTTT
>-|TRBJ2-2|-|TRBV5-1
CASSLRSGAAGELFF
TGCGCCAGCAGCTTGCGCAGTGGCGCGGCCGGGGAGCTGTTTTTT
>TRBD2|TRBJ2-3|-|TRBV7-9
CASSPASGGVADTQYF
TGTGCCAGCAGCCCCGCTAGCGGGGGGGTCGCAGATACGCAGTATTTT
>TRBD1|TRBJ2-1|-|TRBV7-2
CASSFQGASDNEQFF
TGTGCCAGCAGCTTTCAGGGGGCCAGTGACAATGAGCAGTTCTTC
>-|TRBJ1-4|-|TRBV30
CAWIESGKLFF
TGTGCCTGGATCGAGAGCGGAAAACTGTTTTTT
>TRBD1|TRBJ1-4|-|TRBV5-1
CASSLEDRERLFF
TGCGCCAGCAGCTTGGAGGACAGGGAACGGCTGTTTTTT
>-|TRBJ2-3|few|TRBV7-9
CASSLGGGALDTQYF
TGTGCCAGCAGCTTAGGTGGGGGGGCGTTGGATACGCAGTATTTT
>TRBD2|TRBJ2-1|-|TRBV2
CASSPRTSGGHNEQFF
TGTGCCAGCAGCCCACGGACTAGCGGGGGGCACAATGAGCAGTTCTTC
>-|TRBJ2-7|-|TRBV28
CASSLASEAYEQYF
TGTGCCAGCAGTTTAGCTTCAGAAGCCTACGAGCAGTACTTC
>TRBD2|TRBJ2-1|-|TRBV7-6
CASSYSGAYNEQFF
TGTGCCAGCAGCTATAGCGGGGCTTACAATGAGCAGTTCTTC
>-|TRBJ1-5|few|TRBV5-1
CASSLAPGNQPQHF
TGCGCCAGCAGCTTGGCACCAGGCAATCAGCCCCAGCATTTT
>TRBD1|TRBJ2-7|few|TRBV6-5
CASSYDGQVHEQYF
TGTGCCAGCAGTTACGACGGACAGGTCCACGAGCAGTACTTC
>TRBD2|TRBJ2-3|-|TRBV2
CASSESSGGGTQYF
TGTGCCAGCAGTGAGTCTAGCGGGGGCGGTACGCAGTATTTT
>TRBD2|TRBJ2-5|-|TRBV6-1
CASTRTSGEQETQYF
TGTGCCAGCACCCGGACTAGCGGGGAACAAGAGACCCAGTACTTC
>-|TRBJ2-6|-|TRBV5-4
CASSRGTDYSGANVLTF
TGTGCCAGCAGCCGCGGGACAGATTACTCTGGGGCCAACGTCCTGACTTTC
>TRBD1|TRBJ2-7|-|TRBV4-2
CASSQDPDRSDFYEQYF
TGTGCCAGCAGCCAAGACCCGGACAGGTCCGACTTCTACGAGCAGTACTTC
>-|TRBJ2-5|-|TRBV11-3
CASSLDAGAGETQYF
TGTGCCAGCAGCTTAGATGCAGGGGCGGGAGAGACCCAGTACTTC
>-|TRBJ2-1|-|TRBV2
CASSVAQSRENEQFF
TGTGCCAGCAGTGTCGCACAGTCCAGGGAGAATGAGCAGTTCTTC
>-|TRBJ1-3|once|TRBV18
CASSPGLRNTIYF
TGTGCCAGCTCACCTGGACTTAGGAACACCATATATTTT
>TRBD2|TRBJ2-3|once|TRBV18
CASSRAQSGGPTDTQYF
TGTGCCAGCTCACGAGCTCAGAGCGGGGGGCCCACAGATACGCAGTATTTT
>TRBD1|TRBJ2-2|-|TRBV2
CASTISGQGVLFF
TGTGCCAGTACTATCTCAGGACAGGGTGTGCTGTTTTTT
>-|TRBJ2-1|once|TRBV7-2
CASSLDGGNEQFF
TGTGCCAGCAGCTTAGATGGGGGCAATGAGCAGTTCTTC
>TRBD1|TRBJ1-6|-|TRBV27
CASSPDGQGNSPLHF
TGTGCCAGCAGTCCGGATGGACAGGGGAATTCACCCCTCCACTTT
>TRBD1|TRBJ1-2|-|TRBV4-3
CASSQTGGYGYTF
TGCGCCAGCAGCCAAACAGGGGGGTATGGCTACACCTTC
>TRBD1|TRBJ2-7|-|TRBV28
CASSPRQGAYEQYF
TGTGCCAGCAGTCCCAGACAGGGGGCTTACGAGCAGTACTTC
>-|TRBJ2-1|few|TRBV11-2
CASSLDLVTGNEQFF
TGTGCCAGCAGCTTAGATCTAGTGACAGGCAATGAGCAGTTCTTC
>TRBD2|TRBJ2-1|few|TRBV5-1
CASSPGLAGVDEQFF
TGCGCCAGCAGCCCCGGACTAGCGGGGGTCGATGAGCAGTTCTTC
>TRBD2|TRBJ2-2|-|TRBV4-2
CASSQARGGGTGELFF
TGTGCCAGCAGCCAAGCGCGGGGGGGCGGCACCGGGGAGCTGTTTTTT
>-|TRBJ1-4|-|TRBV5-6
CASSLIANEKLFF
TGTGCCAGCAGCTTAATCGCCAATGAAAAACTGTTTTTT
>TRBD1|TRBJ2-3|-|TRBV29-1
CSVDARGMADTQYF
TGCAGCGTTGATGCCAGGGGGATGGCCGATACGCAGTATTTT